Included here is one TCR beta chain sequence, with context. This CDR3 is built from 13 residues. Looked up from germline, CDR1 is SGHAT and CDR2 is FQNNGV. V was cut by 6 bases and J by 6 bases, with 14 bases left in between. The entry originates in a study of blood T cell repertoires in COVID-19. Study information: Sites across the United States, Italy and Spain contributed samples from acute and convalescent COVID-19. PBMCs, B-cell-depleted T cells, or T cells provided the cDNA or gDNA that made up the material.

Authors' methods: Amplification from reference gene primers served as the basis for estimated nucleated cell counts. The repertoire was sequenced with immunoSEQ multiplex PCR; TCRdb's copy has only in-frame clones and lacks some. V and J calls and clone size are given by that table; D and trimming were obtained from the DNA. The sample consists of around 100,000 clones, about 77% of them appearing once. Sample: peripheral blood. J is TRBJ1-2 and V is TRBV11-2; a possible D gene is TRBD1 (6 bases). This receptor was obtained from a man aged 70 or older with active or convalescent COVID-19. The CDR3 region has the DNA TGTGCCAGCAGGAGAATACAGGGCGATGGCTACACCTTC. The encoded protein is CASRRIQGDGYTF.